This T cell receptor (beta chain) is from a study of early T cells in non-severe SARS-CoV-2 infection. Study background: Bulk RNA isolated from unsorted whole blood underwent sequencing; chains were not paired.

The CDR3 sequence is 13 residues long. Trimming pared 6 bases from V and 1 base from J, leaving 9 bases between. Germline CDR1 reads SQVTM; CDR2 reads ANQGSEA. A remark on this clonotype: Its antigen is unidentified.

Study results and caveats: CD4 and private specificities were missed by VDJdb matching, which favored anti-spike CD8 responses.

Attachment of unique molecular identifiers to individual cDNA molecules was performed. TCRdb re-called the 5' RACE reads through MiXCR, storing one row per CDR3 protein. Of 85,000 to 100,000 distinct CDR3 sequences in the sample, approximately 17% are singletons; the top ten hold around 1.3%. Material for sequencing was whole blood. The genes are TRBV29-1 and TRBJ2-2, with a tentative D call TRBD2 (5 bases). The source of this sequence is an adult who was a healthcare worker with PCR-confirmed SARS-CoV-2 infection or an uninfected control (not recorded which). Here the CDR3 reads CSVRTLNTGELFF. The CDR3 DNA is TGCAGCGTCCGGACTCTGAACACCGGGGAGCTGTTTTTT.